Listed below are T cell receptor beta chains from one sample, sequenced in a study of Graves' ophthalmopathy and Graves' hyperthyroidism. TCRdb called the multiplex PCR reads again in MiXCR, with one record for every CDR3 protein. The data contain about 390,000 distinct CDR3 sequences, 15% to 20% of them singletons. Sequenced material: peripheral blood. Receptors originate from an adult woman with stable Graves' hyperthyroidism. Both conserved end residues are part of each CDR3. The D gene is left open where the match is weak. The size entry is marked missing in some rows and otherwise reads once, few, many or a size class.

many	TRBV18	TRBJ2-4	13	-	CASSPFTKNIQYF	TGTGCCAGCTCACCATTCACCAAAAACATTCAGTACTTC
many	TRBV7-2	TRBJ2-7	13	-	CASSSLHGDEQCF	TGTGCCAGCAGCTCACTACACGGGGACGAGCAGTGCTTC
many	TRBV11-3	TRBJ2-7	16	-	CASSLQILAISYEQYF	TGTGCCAGCAGCTTACAAATCTTGGCGATTTCCTACGAGCAGTACTTC
few	TRBV20-1	TRBJ2-7	15	-	CNAKETQIGSYERYF	TGCAATGCTAAGGAAACCCAAATTGGTTCCTACGAGCGGTACTTC
-	TRBV29-1	TRBJ1-2	13	TRBD1	CSVESQGASGYTF	TGCAGCGTTGAAAGTCAGGGGGCGTCCGGCTACACCTTC
few	TRBV24-1	TRBJ2-2	16	TRBD1	CATSDLTGGDTGELFF	TGTGCCACCAGTGACCTGACAGGGGGGGACACCGGGGAGCTGTTTTTT
-	TRBV30	TRBJ1-1	13	-	CAWGYGGSTEAFF	TGTGCCTGGGGATATGGGGGGTCCACTGAAGCTTTCTTT
many	TRBV12-3/TRBV12-4	TRBJ2-6	15	-	CASSRPGLRANVLTF	TGTGCCAGCAGCCGCCCGGGCCTCCGGGCCAACGTCCTGACTTTC
-	TRBV5-1	TRBJ1-3	16	-	CASSDEKGGSGNTIYF	TGCGCCAGCAGCGACGAGAAAGGCGGCTCTGGAAACACCATATATTTT
few	TRBV24-1	TRBJ2-5	18	TRBD2	CATSDPGLAGAGKETQYF	TGTGCCACCAGTGACCCCGGACTAGCGGGAGCTGGGAAAGAGACCCAGTACTTC
-	TRBV12-3/TRBV12-4	TRBJ1-5	14	TRBD1	CASSPGTGIQPQHF	TGTGCCAGCAGCCCCGGGACAGGGATCCAGCCCCAGCATTTT
many	TRBV28	TRBJ2-7	15	TRBD2	CASTSLAGAFYEQYF	TGTGCCAGCACCTCACTAGCGGGAGCCTTCTACGAGCAGTACTTC
-	TRBV11-1	TRBJ2-7	19	TRBD2	CASSSRLAGGPCSIYEQYF	TGTGCCAGCAGCTCCCGACTAGCGGGAGGGCCCTGTTCGATCTACGAGCAGTACTTC
many	TRBV12-3/TRBV12-4	TRBJ2-7	16	TRBD1	CASSPGTGMGSYEQYF	TGTGCCAGCAGTCCTGGGACAGGGATGGGATCCTACGAGCAGTACTTC
many	TRBV12-3/TRBV12-4	TRBJ2-7	15	TRBD1	CASSPGTGVGGEQYF	TGTGCCAGCAGTCCCGGGACAGGGGTAGGAGGCGAGCAGTACTTC
many	TRBV12-3/TRBV12-4	TRBJ1-5	15	-	CASSHDTPGGQPQHF	TGTGCCAGCAGTCACGACACCCCCGGCGGTCAGCCCCAGCATTTT
many	TRBV28	TRBJ2-2	13	-	CASGGGNTGELFF	TGTGCCAGCGGGGGAGGGAACACCGGGGAGCTGTTTTTT
many	TRBV6-1	TRBJ1-6	14	TRBD1	CASSEDRGYSPLHF	TGTGCCAGCAGTGAGGACAGGGGATATTCACCCCTCCACTTT
many	TRBV12-3/TRBV12-4	TRBJ2-7	15	TRBD1	CASSLTGQVHYEQYF	TGTGCCAGCAGTTTAACGGGACAGGTACACTACGAGCAGTACTTC
many	TRBV12-5	TRBJ1-1	12	-	CASGLVSREAFF	TGTGCTAGTGGTTTGGTATCGAGGGAGGCTTTCTTT
once	TRBV20-1	TRBJ2-5	13	-	CSAREWTGETQYF	TGCAGTGCTAGAGAGTGGACGGGGGAGACCCAGTACTTC
few	TRBV18	TRBJ1-5	14	-	CASSPTANDQPQHF	TGTGCCAGCTCACCGACAGCAAACGATCAGCCCCAGCATTTT
many	TRBV19	TRBJ2-7	17	TRBD2	CASSIFAGTSGVYEQYF	TGTGCCAGTAGTATATTTGCCGGGACTAGCGGGGTCTACGAGCAGTACTTC
many	TRBV29-1	TRBJ1-2	13	-	CSADRQSDYGYTF	TGCAGCGCCGATCGACAGAGTGATTATGGCTACACCTTC
many	TRBV7-2	TRBJ1-6	11	-	CASSSGSPLHF	TGTGCCAGCAGTTCGGGGTCACCCCTCCACTTT
many	TRBV7-2	TRBJ2-5	14	-	CASSLSVRVGTQYF	TGTGCCAGCAGCTTATCGGTCAGGGTCGGGACCCAGTACTTC
-	TRBV20-1	TRBJ1-2	14	TRBD1	CSAALPHRGYGYTF	TGCAGTGCCGCGCTCCCCCACAGGGGCTATGGCTACACCTTC
many	TRBV6-2/TRBV6-3	TRBJ1-5	13	-	CASKRDGNQPQHF	TGTGCCAGCAAACGGGATGGCAATCAGCCCCAGCATTTT
many	TRBV4-1	TRBJ2-4	16	TRBD1	CASSQGDRGSKNIQYF	TGCGCCAGCAGCCAAGGGGACAGGGGTTCCAAAAACATTCAGTACTTC
-	TRBV19	TRBJ2-2	16	TRBD2	CASRTSGGNPTGELFF	TGTGCCAGTAGGACTAGCGGGGGGAATCCAACCGGGGAGCTGTTTTTT
-	TRBV3-1	TRBJ2-7	14	TRBD2	CASSSDSGRARQYF	TGTGCCAGCAGCTCCGATAGTGGGAGGGCCCGGCAGTACTTC
many	TRBV25-1	TRBJ1-2	12	-	CASKAGPYGYTF	TGTGCCAGCAAGGCAGGGCCCTATGGCTACACCTTC
-	TRBV5-1	TRBJ1-1	14	TRBD1	CASSPGQGAAEAFF	TGCGCCAGCAGCCCGGGACAGGGGGCCGCTGAAGCTTTCTTT
many	TRBV12-3/TRBV12-4	TRBJ2-7	18	TRBD2	CASSTGGARSGRAYEQYF	TGTGCCAGCAGCACCGGGGGCGCGAGGAGCGGGAGGGCCTACGAGCAGTACTTC
-	TRBV6-1	TRBJ1-1	12	-	CASSEANTEAFF	TGTGCCAGCAGTGAGGCTAACACTGAAGCTTTCTTT
many	TRBV13	TRBJ2-5	17	TRBD2	CASSSGLAGLVQETQYF	TGTGCCAGCAGCTCAGGACTAGCGGGATTAGTACAAGAGACCCAGTACTTC
many	TRBV7-2	TRBJ1-5	15	-	CASSLPSYSNQPQHF	TGTGCCAGCAGCTTACCCAGCTATAGCAATCAGCCCCAGCATTTT
many	TRBV28	TRBJ1-6	16	-	CASSLFGFAEDSPLHF	TGTGCCAGCAGTTTATTTGGTTTCGCGGAGGATTCACCCCTCCACTTT
few	TRBV6-1	TRBJ2-5	18	TRBD2	CASSQLFTSGRAEKTQYF	TGTGCCAGCAGCCAACTATTTACTAGCGGGAGGGCCGAGAAGACCCAGTACTTC
-	TRBV20-1	TRBJ2-5	13	-	CSARQQVQETQYF	TGCAGTGCTAGACAACAGGTCCAAGAGACCCAGTACTTC